The subject of this entry is one TCR beta chain. The antigen remains unidentified. Every participant with HIV received treatment in the United States. Germline CDR1 GTSNPN, CDR2 SVGIG (reference sequence). The CDR3 runs 13 residues. V lost 0 bases and J 5 bases, leaving 11 bases between the germline ends. These data come from a study of long-term antiretroviral therapy in people with HIV. Overall study findings and caveats: Post-ART samples showed increased diversity that remained below transplant donor control levels. Dominating the repertoire at all time points were the clones that expanded before ART.

immunoSEQ v3.0 was run at survey level. Clones were sequenced by immunoSEQ multiplex PCR, and TCRdb holds only the in-frame ones, with some missing. The profile covers about 30,000 clones, with 95% appearing a single time and over 3% taken by the ten largest. The sequence derives from a man between 50 and 59 years old with HIV. The chain joins TRBV30 to TRBJ2-7; D tentatively reads TRBD1 or TRBD2 (5 bases each). This specimen was unsorted PBMCs, taken 5.3 years after starting antiretroviral therapy. In nucleotides, the CDR3 is TGTGCCTGGAGTGTCTGGGGGTCCCACGAGCAGTACTTC. Translation: CAWSVWGSHEQYF.